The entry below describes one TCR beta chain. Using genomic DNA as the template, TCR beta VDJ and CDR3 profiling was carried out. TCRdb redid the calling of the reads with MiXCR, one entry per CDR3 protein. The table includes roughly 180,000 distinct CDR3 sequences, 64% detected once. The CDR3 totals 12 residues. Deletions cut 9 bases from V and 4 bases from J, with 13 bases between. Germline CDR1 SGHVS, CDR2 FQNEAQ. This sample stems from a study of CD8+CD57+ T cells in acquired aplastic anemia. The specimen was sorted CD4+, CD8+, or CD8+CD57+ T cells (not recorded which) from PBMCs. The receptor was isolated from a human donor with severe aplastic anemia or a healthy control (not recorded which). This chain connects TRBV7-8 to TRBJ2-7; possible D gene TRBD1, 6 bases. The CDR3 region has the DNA TGTGCCAGTACACCAGGGGCGTACGAGCAGTACTTC. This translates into CASTPGAYEQYF.